The clone carrying this TCR beta chain was seen more than once but under ten times. Its antigen is unknown. This specimen comes from a study of T cell repertoires in cytomegalovirus infection. Study-level information: Selection of CMV epitopes for the study included recently identified HLA-C-restricted and well-studied HLA-B-restricted ones. Indications came from public TCR beta signatures; they pointed to CMV infection and to a matching HLA type. Study-level results: In two of eight donors, the top clonotype was HLA-C-restricted CMV-specific.

TCRdb redid the calling of the reads with MiXCR, one entry per CDR3 protein. In the table there are about 770,000 distinct CDR3 sequences, approximately 32% of which are singletons. Germline V lookup: CDR1 SEHNR, CDR2 FQNEAQ (reference sequence). The V end was cut by 4 bases, the J end by 3 bases, with 13 bases between. The CDR3 is 14 residues long. The sequence was collected from a human donor in good health (CMV status not recorded). Some clones in this sample may be carry-over from other donors' samples. The sample in question was cultured CD8+ T cells from PBMCs, obtained from culture after CMV antigen stimulation. The chain uses TRBV7-9 and TRBJ2-7; D not resolved. This CDR3 is CASSSADLYYEQYF. The CDR3 DNA sequence: TGTGCCAGCAGCTCCGCGGACCTTTACTACGAGCAGTACTTC. The variable domain in full, with the rest retrieved from reference TRBV7-9 and TRBJ2-7, is DTGVSQNPRHKITKRGQNVTFRCDPISEHNRLYWYRQTLGQGPEFLTYFQNEAQLEKSRLLSDRFSAERPKGSFSTLEIQRTEQGDSAMYLCASSSADLYYEQYFGPGTRLTVT.